The clone carrying this T cell receptor (beta chain) was detected a few times. Its target is unknown. Time point here: newly diagnosed GD, antithyroid drugs for less than 3 months. RNA extracted from PBMCs served as the sequencing template. These data are taken from a study of regulatory T cells in long-lasting Graves disease. Study outcomes and limitations: Favoring TRBV28, TRBJ1-2 and TRBJ2-5 was a feature seen in persistent disease.

Assembly of TCR beta libraries relied on iRepertoire HTBI primers together with Arm-PCR of CDR3 regions. Per the study methods: In the combined samples, roughly 60 TRBV and 14 TRBJ segments were identified. TCRdb fed the multiplex PCR reads into MiXCR, producing one record per CDR3 protein. Here the V and J calls rest on TCRdb's processing, not on the authors' analysis. The sample carries 600,000 to 650,000 distinct CDR3 sequences, roughly 15% recorded once. Between the trimmed V and J ends, which lost 1 base and 8 bases, there was a span of 8 bases. CDR1 SGHAT and CDR2 FQNNGV come from the germline V gene. The CDR3 totals 12 residues. The sample was also linked to a second study, of T cells in Graves' hyperthyroidism and ophthalmopathy. That paper adds: Every diagnosis used clinical symptoms, serum thyroxine and TRAb, thyroid ultrasound and orbital computed tomography. TCR CDR3 regions were first amplified by RT-PCR with HTBI primers.

This specimen was peripheral blood mononuclear cells (PBMCs), taken at new diagnosis, from a patient treated with antithyroid drugs. The gene calls are TRBV11-2 and TRBJ1-1; D uncertain. This clonotype was obtained from a woman aged 25 to 39 with Graves disease. In DNA, the CDR3 is TGTGCCAGCAGCTTAGGTTCCCTGGAAGCTTTCTTT. Translation: CASSLGSLEAFF.